The 29 T cell receptor beta chains below come from one sample, sequenced in a study of blood T cell repertoires in COVID-19. The protocol was immunoSEQ multiplex PCR, while the TCRdb copy is restricted to in-frame clones and leaves out a portion. The top ten hold about 16% of the sample, which has 200,000 to 250,000 clones, 90% seen once. The sample was PBMCs or T cells enriched from blood (not recorded which). Receptors originate from a man under 40 who had been exposed to COVID-19.

This clone showed up just once. J is TRBJ2-2 and V is TRBV19, with 8 positions matching TRBD1. This CDR3 comprises 17 residues. The V gene end was trimmed by 7 bases and the J gene end by 6 bases; junction bases not matched to a gene: 16. Germline CDR1 LNHDA, CDR2 SQIVND (reference sequence). The CDR3 sequence is CASIRGTGGTVAGELFF. DNA of the CDR3: TGTGCCAGTATCAGAGGCACAGGGGGAACGGTCGCCGGGGAGCTGTTTTTT. Using reference TRBV19 and TRBJ2-2 for the parts outside the CDR3, the full variable domain is DGGITQSPKYLFRKEGQNVTLSCEQNLNHDAMYWYRQDPGQGLRLIYYSQIVNDFQKGDIAEGYSVSREKKESFPLTVTSAQKNPTAFYLCASIRGTGGTVAGELFFGEGSRLTVL.

This clone was observed many times. V gene TRBV7-8 combines with J gene TRBJ2-5; D is ambiguous. With 7 bases removed from V and 1 base from J, the gap between germline ends came to 13 bases. CDR1 is SGHVS and CDR2 is FQNEAQ in the germline V gene. The CDR3 totals 14 residues. The CDR3: CASTSLAAQETQYF. The CDR3 bases are TGTGCCAGCACTTCTCTGGCGGCCCAAGAGACCCAGTACTTC.

The rearrangement joins TRBV5-4 to TRBJ1-1, with 10 bases fitting TRBD1. This CDR3 is built from 16 residues. Germline trimming cut 3 bases from V and 6 bases from J; bases unmatched to any gene: 11. Germline V gene data show CDR1 as SGHNT and CDR2 as YYREEE (reference sequence). CDR3 DNA sequence: TGTGCCAGCAGCTCGACCCCGGGACAGGGGATAGCTGAAGCTTTCTTT. Protein sequence: CASSSTPGQGIAEAFF.

The chain is built from TRBV10-3 and TRBJ2-7, with D perhaps matching TRBD1 (6 bases). CDR3 length: 11 amino acids. Germline V gene sequence: CDR1 ENHRY, CDR2 SYGVKD. The V end was cut by 5 bases, the J end by 7 bases, with 9 bases between. CDR3 nucleotides: TGTGCCATCAGTACCGGGACAGAGCAGTACTTC. This gives the protein CAISTGTEQYF.

This chain joins TRBV5-6 and TRBJ1-2, with 7 bases fitting TRBD1. The V and J ends lost 3 bases and 2 bases, in that order; junction bases with no gene match: 1. The CDR3 is made up of 13 amino acids. The V gene's germline CDR1 is SGHDT and CDR2 YYEEEE. As DNA, the CDR3 is TGTGCCAGCAGCTCGGGACAGAACTATGGCTACACCTTC. It translates to CASSSGQNYGYTF.

The chain has TRBV9 and TRBJ1-3, with D unclear. Trimming took off 7 bases at V and 0 bases at J, with 8 bases between the two ends. CDR1 and CDR2 from the germline V gene are SGDLS and YYNGEE. The CDR3 contains 13 residues. CDR3 nucleotide sequence: TGTGCCAGCCGGAGTGTCTCTGGAAACACCATATATTTT. It specifies CASRSVSGNTIYF.

V is TRBV3-1 (or the pseudogene TRBV3-2) and J is TRBJ2-5; 12 bases fit TRBD2. With 0 bases clipped from V and 5 bases from J, the junction kept 7 bases outside the gene matches. The CDR3 covers 17 residues. Per the germline V gene, CDR1 is LGHDT and CDR2 is YNNKEL (reference sequence). The CDR3 loop is CASSQDIGLAGSETQYF. CDR3 bases: TGTGCCAGCAGCCAAGATATCGGACTAGCGGGGTCGGAGACCCAGTACTTC.

This chain joins TRBV19 and TRBJ2-7; the D gene is possibly TRBD1 (5 bases). CDR1 is LNHDA and CDR2 is SQIVND in the germline V gene (reference sequence). This CDR3 is built from 13 residues. Trimming shortened V by 5 bases and J by 2 bases, and 10 bases separated the two germline ends. The CDR3 region is CASSQGVTYEQYF. The CDR3 nucleotides are TGTGCCAGTAGTCAAGGGGTAACCTACGAGCAGTACTTC.

This chain joins TRBV6-4 and TRBJ2-7, with 12 positions matching TRBD1. CDR3 size: 14 residues. V lost 2 bases and J lost 6; bases outside the gene matches: 2. From germline, CDR1 is MRHNA and CDR2 SNTAGT. The CDR3 DNA reads TGTGCCAGCAGTGACGGGACAGGGGGCGGCGAGCAGTACTTC. Protein product: CASSDGTGGGEQYF.

The CDR3 here is CASSPRERLGTDTQYF. The CDR3, as DNA: TGTGCCAGCAGCCCTCGAGAGCGTCTGGGCACAGATACGCAGTATTTT. The chain uses TRBV9 and TRBJ2-3, with D hard to call. Germline values: CDR1 SGDLS, CDR2 YYNGEE. The V and J ends lost 4 bases and 1 base respectively, with 16 bases between them. The CDR3 totals 16 residues.

This clone was counted a single time. The chain recombines TRBV6-2 or TRBV6-3 with TRBJ1-3, with 8 bases lining up with TRBD1. The J segment lost 5 bases and the V segment lost 4 bases, leaving 7 bases of the junction unmatched. The CDR3 runs to 15 residues. Germline CDR1 and CDR2: MNHEY and SVGEGT. The DNA for the CDR3 is TGTGCCAGCAGTTCAAAAACAGGGGGAAGAAACACCATATATTTT. Protein: CASSSKTGGRNTIYF.

This chain joins TRBV7-9 and TRBJ1-3; 9 nucleotides align to TRBD1. Germline CDR1 SEHNR, CDR2 FQNEAQ (reference sequence). The CDR3 is 15 residues long. The junction had 2 bases not matched to a gene; V was cut back by 4 bases and J by 1 base. As DNA, the CDR3 is TGTGCCAGCAGCTGGACAGGGGAATCTGGAAACACCATATATTTT. It encodes CASSWTGESGNTIYF.

This clone appeared a single time. V gene TRBV3-1 (or the pseudogene TRBV3-2) combines with J gene TRBJ2-1; D might be TRBD2 (5 bases). The CDR3 has 13 residues. Germline V lookup: CDR1 LGHDT, CDR2 YNNKEL (reference sequence). Trimming took off 3 bases at V and 7 bases at J, with 10 bases between the two ends. The CDR3 bases are TGTGCCAGCAGCCAGAGAGGGATGAATGAGCAGTTCTTC. Residues: CASSQRGMNEQFF.

The J gene is TRBJ2-7, the V gene TRBV7-3, with D possibly TRBD2 on 6 matching bases. The CDR3 is 14 residues long. The V end was cut by 5 bases, the J end by 6 bases, with 17 bases between. Germline CDR1 is SGHTA and CDR2 is FQGTGA. In nucleotides, the CDR3 is TGTGCCAGCAGCCTAAACGGAGGGGCCCCCGAGCAGTACTTC. Translation gives CASSLNGGAPEQYF.

The V call is TRBV7-8, the J call TRBJ1-2, with TRBD1 matching 7 bases. V lost 5 bases and J lost 8; bases outside the gene matches: 11. CDR1 is SGHVS, CDR2 FQNEAQ, per germline. CDR3 size: 14 residues. CDR3: CASSREGQALGYTF. The CDR3 DNA is TGTGCCAGCAGCCGAGAAGGACAGGCGCTGGGCTACACCTTC.

The chain uses TRBV7-9 and TRBJ1-5; tentative D call: TRBD1 (6 bases). This CDR3 region has 13 residues. Between the trimmed V and J ends, which lost 5 bases and 4 bases, there was a span of 9 bases. Germline V gene lookup returns CDR1 SEHNR and CDR2 FQNEAQ (reference sequence). CDR3 nucleotide sequence: TGTGCCAGCAGCACAACAGGGAATCAGCCCCAGCATTTT. Translated, it gives CASSTTGNQPQHF. The variable domain in full, completed from reference TRBV7-9 and TRBJ1-5, reads DTGVSQNPRHKITKRGQNVTFRCDPISEHNRLYWYRQTLGQGPEFLTYFQNEAQLEKSRLLSDRFSAERPKGSFSTLEIQRTEQGDSAMYLCASSTTGNQPQHFGDGTRLSIL.

This clone occurred a few times. V gene TRBV5-1 combines with J gene TRBJ1-1, with 7 bases aligning to TRBD1. Germline V lookup: CDR1 SGHRS, CDR2 YFSETQ. This CDR3 has 14 residues. V lost 3 bases to trimming and J lost 6 bases; unmatched junction nucleotides: 8. Here the CDR3 reads CASSSQSTGSEAFF. CDR3 DNA: TGCGCCAGCAGCTCTCAATCGACAGGGTCTGAAGCTTTCTTT.

The gene calls are TRBV29-1 and TRBJ1-2; D uncertain. Between the trimmed V and J ends, which lost 4 bases and 0 bases, there was a span of 6 bases. This CDR3 is 12 amino acids long. The germline gives CDR1 SQVTM, CDR2 ANQGSEA. The CDR3 reads CSVGRTNYGYTF. CDR3 in DNA: TGCAGCGTTGGCAGAACTAACTATGGCTACACCTTC.

The V and J genes are TRBV4-3 and TRBJ1-2; TRBD1 aligns across 7 bases. The CDR3 has 18 residues. V lost 0 bases, J lost 4 bases, and 14 bases stayed unmatched. CDR1 is LGHNA, CDR2 YSLEER, per germline. For the CDR3, the DNA is TGCGCCAGCAGCCAAGACGTTGCTGCTGGACAGGCCCTCTATGGCTACACCTTC. It codes for CASSQDVAAGQALYGYTF.

This chain joins TRBV12-5 and TRBJ1-1; possibly TRBD1 for D (5 bases). CDR1 and CDR2 from the germline V gene are LGHNT and FRNRAP. This CDR3 spans 14 amino acids. V was shortened by 5 bases and J by 1 base, with 11 bases between the two germline ends. The CDR3 coding sequence is TGTGCTAGTGGTGTCACAGGCGCGAACACTGAAGCTTTCTTT. It translates to CASGVTGANTEAFF.

This clone is a singleton in its sample. V gene TRBV9 combines with J gene TRBJ2-1, with TRBD2 identical over 13 bases. The CDR3 has 17 residues. V dropped 4 bases and J dropped 4; count of bases not matched to a gene: 8. The germline V gene encodes CDR1 SGDLS and CDR2 YYNGEE. The CDR3 DNA is TGTGCCAGCAGCCCCCGGACTAGCGGGGGCCTTTACAATGAGCAGTTCTTC. It is translated as CASSPRTSGGLYNEQFF.

This chain uses TRBV19 with TRBJ2-3, with D possibly TRBD2 on 6 matching bases. This CDR3 is built from 16 residues. Trimming took 4 bases from V and 5 from J, leaving 19 bases between them. Germline V CDR1 and CDR2: LNHDA, SQIVND (reference sequence). The CDR3 here is CASSSPGSEGRDTQYF. CDR3 bases: TGTGCCAGTAGTAGTCCCGGGAGCGAAGGGCGAGATACGCAGTATTTT.

The chain has TRBV10-1 and TRBJ1-6; D is undetermined. The V end lost 0 bases, the J end lost 9 bases, and 6 bases lay between the germline ends. The CDR3 loop spans 13 amino acids. Germline-derived CDR1 and CDR2 are WNHNN and SYGVQD (reference sequence). CDR3 residues: CASSESTFSPLHF. The CDR3 coding sequence is TGCGCCAGCAGTGAGTCGACTTTTTCACCCCTCCACTTT.

This clone was observed a single time. The J gene is TRBJ1-1, the V gene TRBV7-2; 12 nucleotides align to TRBD1. The germline CDR1 and CDR2 sequences are SGHTA and FQGNSA. After removal of 5 bases from V and 10 bases from J, the junction contained 17 bases not matched to a gene. The CDR3 is made up of 17 amino acids. CDR3 residues: CASSPKQGTGGAFGAFF. For the CDR3, the DNA is TGTGCCAGCAGCCCAAAACAGGGGACAGGGGGCGCGTTTGGAGCTTTCTTT.

The chain carries TRBV7-2 and TRBJ2-1, with a possible D match to TRBD2 (6 bases). CDR1 is SGHTA, CDR2 FQGNSA, per germline. The CDR3 covers 17 residues. Trimming shortened V by 5 bases and J by 10 bases, and 27 bases separated the two germline ends. The CDR3 DNA reads as TGTGCCAGCAGCGCACAGACTAGTGAGGTGAAACTGGGGGAGCAGTTCTTC. Translation gives CASSAQTSEVKLGEQFF. Complete variable domain (other parts from reference TRBV7-2 and TRBJ2-1): GAGVSQSPSNKVTEKGKDVELRCDPISGHTALYWYRQSLGQGLEFLIYFQGNSAPDKSGLPSDRFSAERTGGSVSTLTIQRTQQEDSAVYLCASSAQTSEVKLGEQFFGPGTRLTVL.

The V and J genes are TRBV11-3 and TRBJ2-1; possible D gene TRBD2, 6 bases. Germline loops: CDR1 SGHNT, CDR2 YENEEA. The V gene lost 2 bases and the J gene lost 6 bases, with 11 bases spanning the gap. CDR3 size: 14 residues. As DNA, the CDR3 is TGTGCCAGCAGCTTAAGTGAGACTAGCAATGAGCAGTTCTTC. It yields the protein CASSLSETSNEQFF.

V gene TRBV12-3 or TRBV12-4 combines with J gene TRBJ2-2, with D possibly matching TRBD2 (5 bases). The CDR3 covers 13 residues. Between the trimmed V and J ends, which lost 4 bases and 8 bases, there was a span of 11 bases. Written as DNA, the CDR3 is TGTGCCAGCAGTTCAAGCCAGCGGGGGGAGCTGTTTTTT. This encodes CASSSSQRGELFF.

To note about this clone: Other DNA sequences in this sample translate to the same CDR3. This chain joins TRBV7-6 and TRBJ2-5; 9 nucleotides agree with TRBD1. CDR3 length: 15 residues. Germline assignment: CDR1 SGHVS and CDR2 FNYEAQ. Trimming took 2 bases from V and 5 from J; bases not matched to a gene: 6. In nucleotides, the CDR3 is TGTGCCAGCAGCTTACCGGGACAGGGCCAGGAGACCCAGTACTTC. Translating gives CASSLPGQGQETQYF. The full variable domain, completed using reference TRBV7-6 and TRBJ2-5, is GAGVSQSPRYKVTKRGQDVALRCDPISGHVSLYWYRQALGQGPEFLTYFNYEAQQDKSGLPNDRFSAERPEGSISTLTIQRTEQRDSAMYRCASSLPGQGQETQYFGPGTRLLVL.

The CDR3 bases are TGTGCCAGCAGTGAAGTAAGGGGCGAAGCTTTCTTT. Translation: CASSEVRGEAFF. The J gene is TRBJ1-1, the V gene TRBV6-1; TRBD1 is a possible D gene (5 bases). The CDR3 is 12 amino acids. With 1 base removed from V and 8 bases from J, the gap between germline ends came to 8 bases. Germline V gene lookup returns CDR1 MNHNS and CDR2 SASEGT.